One TCR beta chain is described in this entry. Its matching antigen is unknown. The CDR3 covers 16 residues. V lost 5 bases and J 1 base, leaving 17 bases between the germline ends. Germline V gives CDR1 MNHEY, CDR2 SMNVEV (reference sequence). The record originates from a study of shared clonotypes between healthy human individuals. Findings and caveats of the study: Naive subsets typically showed greater estimated richness than memory subsets.

Here immunoSEQ multiplex PCR was the method, and the copy in TCRdb shows in-frame clones only, minus some. The sample includes 2.5 million or so clones, over 85% of them seen just once. The chain combines TRBV27 with TRBJ1-1; D is possibly TRBD1 (5 bases). The receptor was isolated from a man aged 18 to 35 in good health. Sequenced sample: naive CD4+ T cells sorted from blood. The sample's subset: CD45RA+ positively selected. The CDR3 loop reads CASSPAFTGSNTEAFF. CDR3 bases: TGTGCCAGCAGTCCAGCCTTTACAGGATCGAACACTGAAGCTTTCTTT.